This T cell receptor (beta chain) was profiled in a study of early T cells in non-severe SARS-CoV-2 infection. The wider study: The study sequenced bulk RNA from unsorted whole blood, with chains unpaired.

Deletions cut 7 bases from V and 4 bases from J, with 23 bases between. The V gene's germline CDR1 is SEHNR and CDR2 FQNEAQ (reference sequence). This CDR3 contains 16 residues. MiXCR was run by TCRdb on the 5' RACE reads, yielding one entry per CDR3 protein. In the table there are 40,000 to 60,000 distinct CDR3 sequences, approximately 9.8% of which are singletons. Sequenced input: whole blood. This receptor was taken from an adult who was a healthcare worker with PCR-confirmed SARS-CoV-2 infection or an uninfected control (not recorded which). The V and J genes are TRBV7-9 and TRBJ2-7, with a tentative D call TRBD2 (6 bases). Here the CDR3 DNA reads TGTGCCAGCACCCGGGCCTTCCGGGACGGGGGTTACGAGCAGTACTTC. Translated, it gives CASTRAFRDGGYEQYF.